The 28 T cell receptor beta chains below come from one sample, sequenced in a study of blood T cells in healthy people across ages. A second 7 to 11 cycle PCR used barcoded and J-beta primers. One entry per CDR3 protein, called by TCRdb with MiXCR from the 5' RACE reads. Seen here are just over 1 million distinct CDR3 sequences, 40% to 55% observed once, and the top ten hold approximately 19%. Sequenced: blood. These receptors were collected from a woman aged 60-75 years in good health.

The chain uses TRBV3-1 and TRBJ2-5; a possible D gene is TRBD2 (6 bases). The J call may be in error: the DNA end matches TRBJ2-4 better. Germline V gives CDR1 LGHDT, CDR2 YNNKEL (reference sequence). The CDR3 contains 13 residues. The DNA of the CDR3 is TGTGCCAGCAACCCAACTCGGGACTCCATTCAGTACTTC. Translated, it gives CASNPTRDSIQYF.

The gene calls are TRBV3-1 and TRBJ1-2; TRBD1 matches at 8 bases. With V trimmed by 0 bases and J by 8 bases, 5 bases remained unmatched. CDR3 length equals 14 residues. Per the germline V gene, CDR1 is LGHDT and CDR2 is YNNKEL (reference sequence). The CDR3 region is CASSQDGQGFGYTF. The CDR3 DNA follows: TGTGCCAGCAGCCAAGATGGACAGGGTTTCGGCTACACCTTC.

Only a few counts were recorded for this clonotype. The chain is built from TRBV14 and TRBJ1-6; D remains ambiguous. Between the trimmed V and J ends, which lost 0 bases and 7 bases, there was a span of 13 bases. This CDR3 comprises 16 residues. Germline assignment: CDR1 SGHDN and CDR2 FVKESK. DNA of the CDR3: TGTGCCAGCAGCCAAGATATCGGGAGAATGAATTCACCCCTCCACTTT. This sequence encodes CASSQDIGRMNSPLHF.

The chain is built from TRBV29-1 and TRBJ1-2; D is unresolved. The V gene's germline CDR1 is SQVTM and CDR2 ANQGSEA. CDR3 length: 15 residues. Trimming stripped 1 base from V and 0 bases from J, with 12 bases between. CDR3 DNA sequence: TGCAGCGTTGAAGTCGCTGGCATAGCTAACTATGGCTACACCTTC. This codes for CSVEVAGIANYGYTF.

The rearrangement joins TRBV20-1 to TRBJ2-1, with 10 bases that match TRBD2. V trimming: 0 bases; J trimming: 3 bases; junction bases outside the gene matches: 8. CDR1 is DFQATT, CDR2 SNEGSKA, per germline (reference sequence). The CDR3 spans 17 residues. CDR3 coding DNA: TGCAGTGCTAGAGAGGTAAAAGCGGGAGGGTACTACAATGAGCAGTTCTTC. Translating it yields CSAREVKAGGYYNEQFF.

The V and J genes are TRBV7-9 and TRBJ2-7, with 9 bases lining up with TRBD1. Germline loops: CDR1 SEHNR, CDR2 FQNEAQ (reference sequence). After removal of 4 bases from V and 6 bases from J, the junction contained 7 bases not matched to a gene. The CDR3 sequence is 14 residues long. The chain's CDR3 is CASSSPGQGGEQYF. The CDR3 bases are TGTGCCAGCAGCTCCCCGGGACAGGGCGGCGAGCAGTACTTC.

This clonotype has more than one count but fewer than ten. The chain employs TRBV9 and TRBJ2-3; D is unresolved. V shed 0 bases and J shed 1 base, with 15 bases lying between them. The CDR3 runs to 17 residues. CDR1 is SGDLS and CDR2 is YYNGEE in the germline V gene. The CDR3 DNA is TGTGCCAGCAGCGTAGCTACGATGACCGTAGGCACAGATACGCAGTATTTT. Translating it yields CASSVATMTVGTDTQYF.

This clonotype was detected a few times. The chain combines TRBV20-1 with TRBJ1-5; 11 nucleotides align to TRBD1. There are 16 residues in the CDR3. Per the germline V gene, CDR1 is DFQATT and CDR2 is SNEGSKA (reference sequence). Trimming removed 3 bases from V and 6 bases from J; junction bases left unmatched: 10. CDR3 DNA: TGCAGTGCTAGTTCGTGGACAGGGGGCTCGGGTCAGCCCCAGCATTTT. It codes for CSASSWTGGSGQPQHF.

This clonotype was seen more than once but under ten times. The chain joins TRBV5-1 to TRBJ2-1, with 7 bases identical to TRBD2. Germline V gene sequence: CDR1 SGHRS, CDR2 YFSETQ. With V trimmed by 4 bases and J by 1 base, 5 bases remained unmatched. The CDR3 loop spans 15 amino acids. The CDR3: CASSGEGASYNEQFF. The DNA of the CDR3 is TGCGCCAGCAGCGGGGAGGGAGCATCCTACAATGAGCAGTTCTTC.

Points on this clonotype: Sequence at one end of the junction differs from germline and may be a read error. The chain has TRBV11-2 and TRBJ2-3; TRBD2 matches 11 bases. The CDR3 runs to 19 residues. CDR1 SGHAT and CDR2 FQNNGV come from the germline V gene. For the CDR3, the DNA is TGTGCCAACAGCTTACAAGGCCGGGCTAGCGGGAGGTGGGAAGATACGCAGTATTTT. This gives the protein CANSLQGRASGRWEDTQYF.

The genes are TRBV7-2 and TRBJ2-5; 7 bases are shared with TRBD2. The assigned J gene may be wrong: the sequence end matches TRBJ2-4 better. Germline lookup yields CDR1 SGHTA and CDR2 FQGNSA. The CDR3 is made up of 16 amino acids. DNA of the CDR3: TGTGCCAGCAGCTTAATAGCGGCGGGAGTGGCAAACATTCAGTACTTC. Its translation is CASSLIAAGVANIQYF.

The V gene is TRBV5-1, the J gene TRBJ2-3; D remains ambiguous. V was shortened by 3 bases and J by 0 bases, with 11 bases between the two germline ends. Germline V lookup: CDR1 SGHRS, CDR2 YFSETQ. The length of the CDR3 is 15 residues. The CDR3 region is CASSWVSSSTDTQYF. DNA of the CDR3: TGCGCCAGCAGCTGGGTCAGCTCTAGCACAGATACGCAGTATTTT. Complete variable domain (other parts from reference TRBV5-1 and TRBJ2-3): KAGVTQTPRYLIKTRGQQVTLSCSPISGHRSVSWYQQTPGQGLQFLFEYFSETQRNKGNFPGRFSGRQFSNSRSEMNVSTLELGDSALYLCASSWVSSSTDTQYFGPGTRLTVL.

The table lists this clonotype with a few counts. CDR3 residues: CASTGGSSYNEQFF. The CDR3 coding sequence is TGTGCCAGCACCGGAGGGAGCTCCTACAATGAGCAGTTCTTC. The rearrangement links TRBV7-2 to TRBJ2-1; possibly TRBD2 for D (6 bases). The CDR3 is made up of 14 amino acids. Germline V gene sequence: CDR1 SGHTA, CDR2 FQGNSA. V lost 7 bases and J 0 bases, leaving 10 bases between the germline ends.

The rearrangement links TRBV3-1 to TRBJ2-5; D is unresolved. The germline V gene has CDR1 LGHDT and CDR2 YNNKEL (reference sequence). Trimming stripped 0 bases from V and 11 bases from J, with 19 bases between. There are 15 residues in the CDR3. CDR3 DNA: TGTGCCAGCAGCCAAGATATCGGAGTGGGTGATGAGCAGTACTTC. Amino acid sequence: CASSQDIGVGDEQYF.

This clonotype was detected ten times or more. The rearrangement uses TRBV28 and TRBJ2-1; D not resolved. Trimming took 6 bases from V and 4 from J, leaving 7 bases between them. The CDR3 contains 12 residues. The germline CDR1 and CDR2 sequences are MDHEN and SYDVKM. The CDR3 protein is CASSLFYNEQFF. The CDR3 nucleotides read TGTGCCAGCAGCCTATTTTACAATGAGCAGTTCTTC.

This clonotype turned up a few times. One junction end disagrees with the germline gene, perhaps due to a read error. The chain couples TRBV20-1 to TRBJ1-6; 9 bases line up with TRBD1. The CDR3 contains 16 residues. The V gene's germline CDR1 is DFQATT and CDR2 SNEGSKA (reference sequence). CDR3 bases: TGCAGTGCTCCGCGGACAGGGGCGTCCTTTAATTCACCCCTCCACTTT. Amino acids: CSAPRTGASFNSPLHF.

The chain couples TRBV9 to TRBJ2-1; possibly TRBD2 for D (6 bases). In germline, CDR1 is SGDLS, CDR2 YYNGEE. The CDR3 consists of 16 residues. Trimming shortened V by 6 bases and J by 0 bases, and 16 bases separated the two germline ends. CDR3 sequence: CASTPEGAGSYNEQFF. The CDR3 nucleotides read TGTGCCAGCACCCCGGAGGGAGCGGGCTCCTACAATGAGCAGTTCTTC.

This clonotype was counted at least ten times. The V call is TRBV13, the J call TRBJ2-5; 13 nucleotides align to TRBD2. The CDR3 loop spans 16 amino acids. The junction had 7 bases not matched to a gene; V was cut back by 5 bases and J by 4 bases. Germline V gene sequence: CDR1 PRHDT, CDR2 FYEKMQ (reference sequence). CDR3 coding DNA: TGTGCCAGCAGCCGGACTAGCGGGAGAGGTACAGAGACCCAGTACTTC. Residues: CASSRTSGRGTETQYF. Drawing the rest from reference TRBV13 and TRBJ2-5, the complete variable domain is AAGVIQSPRHLIKEKRETATLKCYPIPRHDTVYWYQQGPGQDPQFLISFYEKMQSDKGSIPDRFSAQQFSDYHSELNMSSLELGDSALYFCASSRTSGRGTETQYFGPGTRLLVL.

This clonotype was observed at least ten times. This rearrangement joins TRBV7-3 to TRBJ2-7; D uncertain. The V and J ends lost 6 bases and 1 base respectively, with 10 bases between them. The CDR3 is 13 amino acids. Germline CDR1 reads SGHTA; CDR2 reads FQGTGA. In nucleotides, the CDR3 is TGTGCCAGCAGTCTAGTCCCGTCCTACGAGCAGTACTTC. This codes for CASSLVPSYEQYF.

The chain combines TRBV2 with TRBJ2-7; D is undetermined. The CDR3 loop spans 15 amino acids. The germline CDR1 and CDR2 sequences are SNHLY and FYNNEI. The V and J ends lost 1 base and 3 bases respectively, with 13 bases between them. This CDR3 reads CASSEGRGPNYEQYF. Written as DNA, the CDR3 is TGTGCCAGCAGTGAAGGCAGAGGACCTAACTACGAGCAGTACTTC.

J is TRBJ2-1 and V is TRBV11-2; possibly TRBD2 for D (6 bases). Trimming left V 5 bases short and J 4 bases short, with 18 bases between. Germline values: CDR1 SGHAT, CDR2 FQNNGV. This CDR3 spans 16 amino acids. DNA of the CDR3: TGTGCCAGCAGCCCCGGGACTCTCACTGTTTACAATGAGCAGTTCTTC. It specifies CASSPGTLTVYNEQFF. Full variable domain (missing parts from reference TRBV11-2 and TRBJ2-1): EAGVAQSPRYKIIEKRQSVAFWCNPISGHATLYWYQQILGQGPKLLIQFQNNGVVDDSQLPKDRFSAERLKGVDSTLKIQPAKLEDSAVYLCASSPGTLTVYNEQFFGPGTRLTVL.

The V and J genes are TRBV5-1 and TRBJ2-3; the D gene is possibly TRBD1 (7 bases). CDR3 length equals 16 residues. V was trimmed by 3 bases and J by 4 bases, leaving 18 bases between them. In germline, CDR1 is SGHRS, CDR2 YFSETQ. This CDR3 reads CASSSPGGISADTQYF. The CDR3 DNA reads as TGCGCCAGCAGCTCGCCAGGGGGGATCAGCGCAGATACGCAGTATTTT.

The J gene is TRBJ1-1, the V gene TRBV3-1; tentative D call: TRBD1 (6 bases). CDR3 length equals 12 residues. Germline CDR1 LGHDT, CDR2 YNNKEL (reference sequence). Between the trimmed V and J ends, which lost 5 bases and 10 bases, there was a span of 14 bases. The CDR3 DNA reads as TGTGCCAGCAGCGACTGGGGGGGGCGAGCTTTCTTT. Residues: CASSDWGGRAFF.

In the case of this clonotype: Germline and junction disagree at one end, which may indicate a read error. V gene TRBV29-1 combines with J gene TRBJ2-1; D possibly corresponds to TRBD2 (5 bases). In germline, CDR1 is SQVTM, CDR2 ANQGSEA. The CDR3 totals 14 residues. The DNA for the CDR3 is TGTAGCGTCCCCCCAGTGAGCTCCTACAATGAGCAGTTCTTC. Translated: CSVPPVSSYNEQFF.

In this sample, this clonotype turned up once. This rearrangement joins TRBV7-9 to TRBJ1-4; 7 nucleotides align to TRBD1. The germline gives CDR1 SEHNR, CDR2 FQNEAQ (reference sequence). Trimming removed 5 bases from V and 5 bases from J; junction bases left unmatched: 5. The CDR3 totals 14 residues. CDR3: CASSRQGQNEKLFF. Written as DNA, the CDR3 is TGTGCCAGCAGCCGACAGGGCCAGAATGAAAAACTGTTTTTT.

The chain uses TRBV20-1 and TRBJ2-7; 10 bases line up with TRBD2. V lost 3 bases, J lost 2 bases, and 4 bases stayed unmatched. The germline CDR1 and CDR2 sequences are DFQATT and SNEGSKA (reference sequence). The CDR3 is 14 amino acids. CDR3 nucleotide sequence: TGCAGTGCTAGGGGGCTAGCGGGAGCCTACGAGCAGTACTTC. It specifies CSARGLAGAYEQYF.

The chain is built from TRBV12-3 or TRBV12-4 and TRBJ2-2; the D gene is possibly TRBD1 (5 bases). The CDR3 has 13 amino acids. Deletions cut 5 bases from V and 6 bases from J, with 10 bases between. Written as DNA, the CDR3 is TGTGCCAGCAGTCCATACAGGTCCGGGGAGCTGTTTTTT. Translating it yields CASSPYRSGELFF.

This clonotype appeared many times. CDR3 coding DNA: TGTGCCAGCAGTTACAAGACAGGGCGGAGCATTCAGTACTTC. This gives the protein CASSYKTGRSIQYF. The chain joins TRBV6-5 to TRBJ2-4; TRBD1 agrees at 7 bases. Germline values: CDR1 MNHEY, CDR2 SVGAGI. The CDR3 spans 14 residues. V gave up 2 bases and J gave up 9 bases; unmatched junction bases: 7.